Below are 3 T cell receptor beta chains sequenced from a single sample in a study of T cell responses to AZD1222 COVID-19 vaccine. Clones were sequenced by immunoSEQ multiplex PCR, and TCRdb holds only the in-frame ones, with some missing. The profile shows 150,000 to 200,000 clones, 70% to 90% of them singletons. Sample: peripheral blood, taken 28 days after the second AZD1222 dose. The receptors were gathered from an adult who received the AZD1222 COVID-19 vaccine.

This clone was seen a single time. The CDR3 region is CASRGKETQYF. The CDR3 coding sequence is TGTGCCAGCAGAGGAAAAGAGACCCAGTACTTC. V gene TRBV2 combines with J gene TRBJ2-5; no clear D gene. V lost 6 bases and J lost 3, with 5 bases in between. The CDR3 has 11 residues. Germline V CDR1 and CDR2: SNHLY, FYNNEI.

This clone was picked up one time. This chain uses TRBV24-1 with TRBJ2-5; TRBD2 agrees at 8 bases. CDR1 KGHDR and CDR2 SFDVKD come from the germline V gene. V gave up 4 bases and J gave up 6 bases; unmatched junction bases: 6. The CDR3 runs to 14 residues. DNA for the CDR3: TGTGCCACCAGTGAACGGGGGGGCGGAAAGACCCAGTACTTC. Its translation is CATSERGGGKTQYF.

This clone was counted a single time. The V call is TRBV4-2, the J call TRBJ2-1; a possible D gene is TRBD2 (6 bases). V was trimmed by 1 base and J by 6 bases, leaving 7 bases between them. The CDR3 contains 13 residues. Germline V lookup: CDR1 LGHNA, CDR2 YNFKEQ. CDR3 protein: CASSQVAANEQFF. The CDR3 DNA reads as TGTGCCAGCAGCCAAGTAGCGGCCAATGAGCAGTTCTTC.